This T cell receptor (beta chain) was captured in a study of cytomegalovirus exposure and HLA in healthy donors. The method was immunoSEQ multiplex PCR; TCRdb's version includes in-frame clones alone and lacks a portion of them. The sample shows tens of thousands of clones, roughly 93% of them seen only once. This CDR3 region has 14 residues. Looked up from germline, CDR1 is SGHKS and CDR2 is YYEKEE (reference sequence). The ends lost 4 bases at V and 3 bases at J; junction bases unmatched: 6. The clonotype was recovered from a woman in her twenties or thirties in good health and CMV-seronegative. Sequencing was carried out using PBMCs. The chain combines TRBV5-5 with TRBJ1-2, with TRBD1 matching over 7 bases. The CDR3 DNA sequence: TGTGCCAGCAGCCTACAGGGGCTTGACTATGGCTACACCTTC. This sequence encodes CASSLQGLDYGYTF.